Sequencing of this T cell receptor (beta chain) was carried out in a study of siplizumab effects on memory and regulatory T cells. As for this clone: Its matching antigen is unknown.

The table came from immunoSEQ multiplex PCR; TCRdb's copy has only in-frame clones and leaves some out. Of just over 60,000 clones listed, around 79% are singletons. General study points: Siplizumab significantly reduced alloreactive sequences traceable to unstimulated CD4+ memory cells.

With V trimmed by 4 bases and J by 6 bases, 12 bases remained unmatched. Germline V gene lookup returns CDR1 SGHRS and CDR2 YFSETQ. The CDR3 contains 15 residues. V and J are TRBV5-1 and TRBJ1-1, with 7 positions matching TRBD1. Sequenced: memory CD4+ T cells sorted from blood. This sequence originates from a human donor in good health. CDR3 protein: CASSLLSTGASEAFF. Here the CDR3 DNA reads TGCGCCAGCAGCCTCTTAAGCACAGGGGCTTCTGAAGCTTTCTTT.